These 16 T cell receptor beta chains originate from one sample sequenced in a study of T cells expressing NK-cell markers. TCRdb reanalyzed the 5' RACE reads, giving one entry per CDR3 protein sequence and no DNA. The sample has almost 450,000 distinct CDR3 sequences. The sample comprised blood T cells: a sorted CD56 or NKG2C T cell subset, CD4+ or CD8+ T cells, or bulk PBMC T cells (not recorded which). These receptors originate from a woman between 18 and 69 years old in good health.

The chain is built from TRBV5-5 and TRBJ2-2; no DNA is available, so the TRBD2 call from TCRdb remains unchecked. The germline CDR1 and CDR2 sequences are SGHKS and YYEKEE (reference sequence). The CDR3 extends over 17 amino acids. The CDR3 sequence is CASSLAAALVSTGELFF.

CDR3 sequence reads: CASSLDRESANYGYTF. The chain employs TRBV5-1 and TRBJ1-2. CDR3 length equals 16 residues. Germline V CDR1 and CDR2: SGHRS, YFSETQ.

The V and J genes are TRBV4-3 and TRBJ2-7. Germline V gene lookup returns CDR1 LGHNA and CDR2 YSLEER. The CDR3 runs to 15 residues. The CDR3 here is CASSQGRPSSYEQYF.

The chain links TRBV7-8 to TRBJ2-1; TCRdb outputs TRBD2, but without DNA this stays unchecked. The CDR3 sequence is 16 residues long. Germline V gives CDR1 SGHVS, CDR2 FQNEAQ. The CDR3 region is CASSLTAGRVYNEQFF.

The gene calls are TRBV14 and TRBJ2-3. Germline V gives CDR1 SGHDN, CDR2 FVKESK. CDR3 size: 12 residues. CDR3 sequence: CASSVQTDTQYF.

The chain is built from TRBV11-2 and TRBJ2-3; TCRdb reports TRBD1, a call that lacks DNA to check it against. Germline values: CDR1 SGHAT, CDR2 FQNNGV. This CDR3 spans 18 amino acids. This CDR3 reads CASSLVVWGASSTDTQYF. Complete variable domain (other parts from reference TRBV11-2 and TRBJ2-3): EAGVAQSPRYKIIEKRQSVAFWCNPISGHATLYWYQQILGQGPKLLIQFQNNGVVDDSQLPKDRFSAERLKGVDSTLKIQPAKLEDSAVYLCASSLVVWGASSTDTQYFGPGTRLTVL.

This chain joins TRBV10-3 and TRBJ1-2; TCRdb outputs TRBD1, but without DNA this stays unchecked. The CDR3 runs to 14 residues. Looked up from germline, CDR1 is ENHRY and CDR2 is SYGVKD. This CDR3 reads CAITGDEGGYGYTF.

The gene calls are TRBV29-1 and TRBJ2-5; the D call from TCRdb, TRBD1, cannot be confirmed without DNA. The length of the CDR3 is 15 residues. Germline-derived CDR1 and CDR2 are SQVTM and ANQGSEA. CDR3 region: CSVVRAGGNQETQYF.

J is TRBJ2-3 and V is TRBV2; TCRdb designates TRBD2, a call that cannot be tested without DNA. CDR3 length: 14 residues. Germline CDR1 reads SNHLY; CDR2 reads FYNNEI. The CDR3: CASSRTSGTDTQYF.

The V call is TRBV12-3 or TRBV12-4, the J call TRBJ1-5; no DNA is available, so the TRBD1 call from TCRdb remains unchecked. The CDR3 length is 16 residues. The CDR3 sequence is CASSLQGAGMWQPQHF.

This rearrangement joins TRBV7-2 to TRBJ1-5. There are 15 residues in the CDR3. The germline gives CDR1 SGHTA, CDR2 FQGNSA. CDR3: CASSLEGPTVKPQHF. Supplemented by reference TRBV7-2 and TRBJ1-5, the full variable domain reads GAGVSQSPSNKVTEKGKDVELRCDPISGHTALYWYRQSLGQGLEFLIYFQGNSAPDKSGLPSDRFSAERTGGSVSTLTIQRTQQEDSAVYLCASSLEGPTVKPQHFGDGTRLSIL.

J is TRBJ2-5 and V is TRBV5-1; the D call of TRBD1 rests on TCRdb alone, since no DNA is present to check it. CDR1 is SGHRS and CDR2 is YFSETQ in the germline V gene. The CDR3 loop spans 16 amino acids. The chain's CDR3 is CASSLGPDSLQETQYF. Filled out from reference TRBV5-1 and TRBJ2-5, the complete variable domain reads KAGVTQTPRYLIKTRGQQVTLSCSPISGHRSVSWYQQTPGQGLQFLFEYFSETQRNKGNFPGRFSGRQFSNSRSEMNVSTLELGDSALYLCASSLGPDSLQETQYFGPGTRLLVL.

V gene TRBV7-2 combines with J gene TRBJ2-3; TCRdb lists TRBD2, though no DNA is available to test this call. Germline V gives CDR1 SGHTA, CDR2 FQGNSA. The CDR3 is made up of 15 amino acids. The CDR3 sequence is CASVLGQALPDTQYF. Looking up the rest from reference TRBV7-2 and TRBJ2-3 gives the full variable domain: GAGVSQSPSNKVTEKGKDVELRCDPISGHTALYWYRQSLGQGLEFLIYFQGNSAPDKSGLPSDRFSAERTGGSVSTLTIQRTQQEDSAVYLCASVLGQALPDTQYFGPGTRLTVL.

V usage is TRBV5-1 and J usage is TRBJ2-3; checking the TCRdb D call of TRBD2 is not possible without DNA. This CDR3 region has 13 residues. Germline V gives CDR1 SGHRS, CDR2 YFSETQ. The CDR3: CASSGPLTDTQYF.

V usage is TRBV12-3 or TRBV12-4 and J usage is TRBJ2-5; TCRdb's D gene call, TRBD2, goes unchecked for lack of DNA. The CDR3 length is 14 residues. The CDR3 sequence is CASSPSSPGETQYF.

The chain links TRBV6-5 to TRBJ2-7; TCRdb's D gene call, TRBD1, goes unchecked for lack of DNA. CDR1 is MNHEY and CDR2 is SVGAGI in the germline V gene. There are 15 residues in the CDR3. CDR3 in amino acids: CASSYFQGIVYEQYF.